The T cell receptor (beta chain) described here comes from a study of blood T cell repertoires in COVID-19. The CDR3 is 14 amino acids. Germline assignment: CDR1 SGHVS and CDR2 FQNEAQ. Germline trimming cut 3 bases from V and 0 bases from J; bases unmatched to any gene: 1. The table came from immunoSEQ multiplex PCR; TCRdb's copy has only in-frame clones and leaves some out. The sample includes around 76,000 clones, around 84% seen only once; the top ten take more than 0.7%. The sequence was collected from a woman in her 70s with acute or convalescent COVID-19. Sequences were obtained from peripheral blood. This chain connects TRBV7-8 to TRBJ1-1, with 7 bases aligning to TRBD1. The CDR3 region is CASSFTGVNTEAFF. CDR3 DNA sequence: TGTGCCAGCAGCTTCACAGGGGTGAACACTGAAGCTTTCTTT.